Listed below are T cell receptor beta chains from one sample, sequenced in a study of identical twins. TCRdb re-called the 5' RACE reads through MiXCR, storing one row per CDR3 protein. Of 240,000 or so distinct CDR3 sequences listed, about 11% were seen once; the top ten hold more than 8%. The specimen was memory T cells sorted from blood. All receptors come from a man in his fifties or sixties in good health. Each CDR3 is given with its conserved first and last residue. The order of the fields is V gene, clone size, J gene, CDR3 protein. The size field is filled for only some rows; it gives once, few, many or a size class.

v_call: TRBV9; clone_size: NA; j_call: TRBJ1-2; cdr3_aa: CASSEGGPYGYTF
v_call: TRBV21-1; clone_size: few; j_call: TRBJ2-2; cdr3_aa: CASKPKENTGELFF
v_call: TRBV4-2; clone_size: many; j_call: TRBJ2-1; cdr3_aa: CASSQDLRLYSYNEQFF
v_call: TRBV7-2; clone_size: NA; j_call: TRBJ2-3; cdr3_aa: CASGAGVGGDTQYF
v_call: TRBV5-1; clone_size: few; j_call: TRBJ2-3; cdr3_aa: CASSWTGLVFTDTQYF
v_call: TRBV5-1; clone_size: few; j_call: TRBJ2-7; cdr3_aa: CASSKGQDYEQYF
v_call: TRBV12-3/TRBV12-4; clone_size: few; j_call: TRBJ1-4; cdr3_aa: CASSPRDGDEKLFF
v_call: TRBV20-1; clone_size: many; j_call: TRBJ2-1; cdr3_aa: CSAARRSKGYNEQFF
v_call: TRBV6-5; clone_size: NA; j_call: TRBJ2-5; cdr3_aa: CASTGNQETQYF
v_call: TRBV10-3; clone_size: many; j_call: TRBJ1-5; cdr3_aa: CAIMEREDQPQHF
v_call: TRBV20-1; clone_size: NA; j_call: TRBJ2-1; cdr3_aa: CSALLRYPFF
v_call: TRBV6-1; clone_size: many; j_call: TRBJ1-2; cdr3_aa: CASSRQGAGGYTF
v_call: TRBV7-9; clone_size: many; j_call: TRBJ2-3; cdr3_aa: CASSSQGDTQYF
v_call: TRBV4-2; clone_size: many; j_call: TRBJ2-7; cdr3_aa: CASSRGLYNNEQYF
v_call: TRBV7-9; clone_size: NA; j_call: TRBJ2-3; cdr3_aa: CASSLGSTADTQYF
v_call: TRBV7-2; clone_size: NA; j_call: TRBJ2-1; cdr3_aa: CASSLEGTVNNEQSF
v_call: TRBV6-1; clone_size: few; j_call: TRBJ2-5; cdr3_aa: CASSERRFGTQYF
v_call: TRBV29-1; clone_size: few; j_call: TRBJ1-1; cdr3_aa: CSVLRLNTEAFF
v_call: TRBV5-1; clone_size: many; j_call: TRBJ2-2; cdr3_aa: CASSVRPFDRATGELFF
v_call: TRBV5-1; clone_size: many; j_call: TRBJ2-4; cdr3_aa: CASSLGGTGLNIQYF
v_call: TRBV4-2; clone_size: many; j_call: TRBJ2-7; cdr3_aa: CASSQATGLLSYEQYF
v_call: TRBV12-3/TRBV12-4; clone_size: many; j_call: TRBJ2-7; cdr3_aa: CASNPGTGYEQYF
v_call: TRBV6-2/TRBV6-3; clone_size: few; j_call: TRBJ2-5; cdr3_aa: CAARRDSGETQYF
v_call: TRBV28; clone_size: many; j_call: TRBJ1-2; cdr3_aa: CASSFRAGRGYTF
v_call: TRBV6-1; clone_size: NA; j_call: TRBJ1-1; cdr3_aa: CASSVPDRGPANTEAFF
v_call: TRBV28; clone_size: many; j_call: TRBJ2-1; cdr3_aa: CASRYRGYGGNEQFF
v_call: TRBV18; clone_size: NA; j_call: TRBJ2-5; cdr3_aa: CASSPTGGAGETQYF
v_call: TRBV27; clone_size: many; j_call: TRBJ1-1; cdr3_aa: CASSYQAMNTEAFF
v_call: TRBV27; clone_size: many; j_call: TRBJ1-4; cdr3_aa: CASSLWGASEKLFF
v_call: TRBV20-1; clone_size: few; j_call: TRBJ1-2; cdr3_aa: CSAKETGGDRGYGYTF
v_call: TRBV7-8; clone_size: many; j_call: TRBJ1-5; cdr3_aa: CASSLGGAGNSLNQPQHF
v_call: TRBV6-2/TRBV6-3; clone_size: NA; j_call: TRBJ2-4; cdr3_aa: CASRDTSGRIIQYF
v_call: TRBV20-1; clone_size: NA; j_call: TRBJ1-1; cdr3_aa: CSARPGSMNTEAFF
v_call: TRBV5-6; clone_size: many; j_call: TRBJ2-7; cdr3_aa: CASSRQGTGSSWQYF
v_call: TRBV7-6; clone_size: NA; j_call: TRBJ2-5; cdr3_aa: CASRNPSQETQYF
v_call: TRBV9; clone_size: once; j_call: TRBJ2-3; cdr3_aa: CASSVDLAGTDTQYF
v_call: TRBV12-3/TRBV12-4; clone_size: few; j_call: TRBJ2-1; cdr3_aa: CASRSQGLAFEQFF
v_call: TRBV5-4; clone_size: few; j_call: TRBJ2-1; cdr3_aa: CASSLELEQFF
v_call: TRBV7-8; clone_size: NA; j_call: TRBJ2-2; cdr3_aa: CASSLLRNTGELFF
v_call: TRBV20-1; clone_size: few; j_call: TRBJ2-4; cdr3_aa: CSARTDSLIQYF
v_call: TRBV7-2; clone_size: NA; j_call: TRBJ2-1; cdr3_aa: CASSPQGVSYNEQFF
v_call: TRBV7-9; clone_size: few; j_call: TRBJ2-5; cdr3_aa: CASSRVGEETQYF
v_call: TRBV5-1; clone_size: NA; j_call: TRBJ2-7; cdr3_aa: CASSLRDRSEQYF
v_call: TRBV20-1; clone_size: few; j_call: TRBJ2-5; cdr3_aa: CSAPRNLGDQYF
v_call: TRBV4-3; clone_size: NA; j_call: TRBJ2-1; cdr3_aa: CASSQDKRRTTNEQFF
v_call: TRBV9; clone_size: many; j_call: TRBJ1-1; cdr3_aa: CASSVELDREAFF
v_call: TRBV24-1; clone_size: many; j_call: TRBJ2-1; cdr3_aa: CATSALGATSGRGGQFF
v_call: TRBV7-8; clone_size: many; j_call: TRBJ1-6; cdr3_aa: CASSLVTGTGSMRSPLHF
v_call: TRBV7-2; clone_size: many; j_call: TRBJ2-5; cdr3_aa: CASSSTGRGETQYF
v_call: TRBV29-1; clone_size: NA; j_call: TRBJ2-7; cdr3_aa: CSVTGQGGYEQYF
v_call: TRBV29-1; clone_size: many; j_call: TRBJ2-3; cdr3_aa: CSVGGLAGGTDTQYF
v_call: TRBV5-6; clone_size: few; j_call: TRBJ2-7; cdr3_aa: CASSLGTNREFSYEQYF
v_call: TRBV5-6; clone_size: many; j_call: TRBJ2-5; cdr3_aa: CASSLSGTQYF
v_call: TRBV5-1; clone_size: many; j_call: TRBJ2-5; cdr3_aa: CASSTQGAQETQYF
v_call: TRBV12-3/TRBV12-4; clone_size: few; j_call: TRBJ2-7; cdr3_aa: CASSLSGTGTYEQYF